This T cell receptor (beta chain) was sequenced for a study of T cells in Graves' hyperthyroidism and ophthalmopathy. Points from the study as a whole: A 13 V-J signature model discriminated ophthalmopathy versus stable hyperthyroidism.

The TCR beta CDR3 regions underwent amplification using RNA transcripts as the source. The HTBI primer set drove a first-round RT-PCR of the TCR CDR3. Via MiXCR, TCRdb re-called the multiplex PCR reads, giving one row per CDR3 protein. The data show about 700,000 distinct CDR3 sequences, about 14% seen once. Exclusion of a patient resulted from uncontrolled infection, other autoimmune disease, pregnancy or lactation. Fresh peripheral blood, approximately 9.6 ml, yielded the PBMCs. V was shortened by 3 bases and J by 8 bases, with 13 bases between the two germline ends. The CDR3 has 13 residues. Per germline, CDR1 KGHSH and CDR2 LQKENI. This clonotype was picked up many times. Its matching antigen is unknown.

The material sequenced was blood. This clonotype originated in a woman between 18 and 29 years old with Graves' hyperthyroidism. The chain recombines TRBV18 with TRBJ1-1, with unresolved D. In DNA form, the CDR3 reads TGTGCCAGCTCACCCGGGGTTACAAGAGAAGCTTTCTTT. This sequence encodes CASSPGVTREAFF.